The rows below give T cell receptor beta chains drawn from one sample of a study of brain T cells in children with intractable seizures. Assay: immunoSEQ multiplex PCR; the TCRdb copy retains only in-frame clones and omits some. Of some 62,000 clones listed, 90% to 96% are singletons. The starting material was peripheral blood, obtained at surgery. These TCRs come from a boy younger than two with focal cortical dysplasia and intractable seizures. The CDR3 runs from the conserved cysteine through the conserved F or W. D genes are given only for firm matches. Clone sizes are given selectively: once, few, many, or a class where the clone is expanded.

V gene: TRBV4-3
D gene: NA
J gene: TRBJ2-1
clone size: NA
CDR3 protein: CASSQELARNEQFF
CDR3 DNA: TGCGCCAGCAGCCAAGAACTAGCTCGCAATGAGCAGTTCTTC

V gene: TRBV3-1/TRBV3-2
D gene: TRBD2
J gene: TRBJ2-5
clone size: NA
CDR3 protein: CASSQDFLLAGRETQYF
CDR3 DNA: TGTGCCAGCAGCCAAGATTTTTTACTAGCGGGGCGAGAGACCCAGTACTTC

V gene: TRBV7-7
D gene: NA
J gene: TRBJ2-7
clone size: once
CDR3 protein: CASSLVWGDEQYF
CDR3 DNA: TGTGCCAGCAGCTTAGTTTGGGGAGACGAGCAGTACTTC

V gene: TRBV2
D gene: NA
J gene: TRBJ1-1
clone size: NA
CDR3 protein: CASSDKPNPGLGDTEAFF
CDR3 DNA: TGTGCCAGCAGTGACAAGCCGAACCCAGGGTTAGGGGACACTGAAGCTTTCTTT

V gene: TRBV7-8
D gene: NA
J gene: TRBJ2-5
clone size: NA
CDR3 protein: CASSRGSGPQETQYF
CDR3 DNA: TGTGCCAGCAGCCGAGGGAGCGGGCCTCAAGAGACCCAGTACTTC

V gene: TRBV27
D gene: NA
J gene: TRBJ2-7
clone size: NA
CDR3 protein: CASSLNRVREQYF
CDR3 DNA: TGTGCCAGCAGTTTAAACAGGGTTAGGGAGCAGTACTTC

V gene: TRBV7-9
D gene: TRBD1
J gene: TRBJ1-6
clone size: NA
CDR3 protein: CASSSRQGTGFSPLHF
CDR3 DNA: TGTGCCAGCAGCTCCCGACAGGGGACCGGTTTTTCACCCCTCCACTTT

V gene: TRBV4-2
D gene: NA
J gene: TRBJ2-7
clone size: NA
CDR3 protein: CASSQGDVPEQYF
CDR3 DNA: TGTGCCAGCAGCCAAGGAGACGTCCCGGAGCAGTACTTC

V gene: TRBV11-2
D gene: TRBD1
J gene: TRBJ2-1
clone size: NA
CDR3 protein: CASSFRRTGDEQFF
CDR3 DNA: TGTGCCAGCAGCTTTCGGAGAACAGGGGATGAGCAGTTCTTC

V gene: TRBV10-3
D gene: TRBD2
J gene: TRBJ2-7
clone size: NA
CDR3 protein: CAISVVSGGPSYEQYF
CDR3 DNA: TGTGCCATCAGTGTTGTTAGCGGGGGACCCTCCTACGAGCAGTACTTC

V gene: TRBV7-2
D gene: NA
J gene: TRBJ2-2
clone size: NA
CDR3 protein: CASSLLVFVGELFF
CDR3 DNA: TGTGCCAGCAGCTTATTAGTATTCGTCGGGGAGCTGTTTTTT

V gene: TRBV7-2
D gene: TRBD2
J gene: TRBJ2-3
clone size: NA
CDR3 protein: CASLGIAGHTDTQYF
CDR3 DNA: TGTGCCAGTTTAGGAATAGCGGGACACACAGATACGCAGTATTTT

V gene: TRBV19
D gene: NA
J gene: TRBJ1-4
clone size: NA
CDR3 protein: CASSERTETNEKLFF
CDR3 DNA: TGTGCCAGTAGTGAAAGGACAGAGACTAATGAAAAACTGTTTTTT

V gene: TRBV3-1/TRBV3-2
D gene: NA
J gene: TRBJ1-6
clone size: NA
CDR3 protein: CASSQSAGNSPLHF
CDR3 DNA: TGTGCCAGCAGCCAGTCGGCAGGGAATTCACCCCTCCACTTT

V gene: TRBV11-3
D gene: NA
J gene: TRBJ2-7
clone size: once
CDR3 protein: CASSLDGYEQYF
CDR3 DNA: TGTGCCAGCAGCTTAGATGGCTACGAGCAGTACTTC

V gene: TRBV6-4
D gene: TRBD2
J gene: TRBJ2-1
clone size: NA
CDR3 protein: CASSVRLADNNEQFF
CDR3 DNA: TGTGCCAGCAGTGTAAGGCTAGCGGACAACAATGAGCAGTTCTTC

V gene: TRBV5-1
D gene: TRBD2
J gene: TRBJ2-3
clone size: NA
CDR3 protein: CASSLTSGDTDTQYF
CDR3 DNA: TGCGCCAGCAGCTTAACTAGCGGGGATACAGATACGCAGTATTTT

V gene: TRBV12-3/TRBV12-4
D gene: NA
J gene: TRBJ1-5
clone size: NA
CDR3 protein: CASSRGTEPQHF
CDR3 DNA: TGTGCCAGCAGCCGAGGGACGGAGCCCCAGCATTTT

V gene: TRBV7-9
D gene: TRBD1
J gene: TRBJ1-5
clone size: NA
CDR3 protein: CASSLATGSSNQPQHF
CDR3 DNA: TGTGCCAGCAGCTTAGCGACAGGGTCTAGCAATCAGCCCCAGCATTTT

V gene: TRBV6-5
D gene: NA
J gene: TRBJ1-4
clone size: NA
CDR3 protein: CASSYLAGEENEKLFF
CDR3 DNA: TGTGCCAGCAGTTACCTCGCAGGGGAAGAAAATGAAAAACTGTTTTTT

V gene: TRBV5-1
D gene: TRBD2
J gene: TRBJ2-3
clone size: NA
CDR3 protein: CASSPVVTSGGRTDTQYF
CDR3 DNA: TGCGCCAGCAGCCCGGTCGTGACTAGCGGGGGCCGTACAGATACGCAGTATTTT

V gene: TRBV7-2
D gene: NA
J gene: TRBJ1-2
clone size: few
CDR3 protein: CASSPEGGFPLTYGYTF
CDR3 DNA: TGTGCCAGCAGCCCCGAGGGCGGGTTTCCCCTTACTTATGGCTACACCTTC

V gene: TRBV3-1/TRBV3-2
D gene: NA
J gene: TRBJ1-2
clone size: NA
CDR3 protein: CASSQYGEGHYGYTF
CDR3 DNA: TGTGCCAGCAGCCAGTATGGGGAGGGACACTATGGCTACACCTTC

V gene: TRBV20-1
D gene: NA
J gene: TRBJ2-5
clone size: NA
CDR3 protein: CSAQKETQYF
CDR3 DNA: TGCAGTGCTCAAAAAGAGACCCAGTACTTC

V gene: TRBV24-1
D gene: TRBD1
J gene: TRBJ2-7
clone size: NA
CDR3 protein: CATSYGTGTHEQYF
CDR3 DNA: TGTGCCACCAGTTACGGGACAGGTACCCACGAGCAGTACTTC

V gene: TRBV3-1/TRBV3-2
D gene: TRBD2
J gene: TRBJ2-1
clone size: once
CDR3 protein: CASSQPGGLIYNEQFF
CDR3 DNA: TGTGCCAGCAGCCAACCGGGAGGGCTAATCTACAATGAGCAGTTCTTC

V gene: TRBV19
D gene: TRBD1
J gene: TRBJ2-7
clone size: NA
CDR3 protein: CASSIVPTGGYEQYF
CDR3 DNA: TGTGCCAGTAGTATAGTTCCCACAGGGGGCTACGAGCAGTACTTC

V gene: TRBV7-2
D gene: TRBD1
J gene: TRBJ1-2
clone size: NA
CDR3 protein: CASSSGWLVTGGYGYTF
CDR3 DNA: TGTGCCAGCAGCTCAGGATGGCTTGTGACAGGGGGCTATGGCTACACCTTC

V gene: TRBV5-6
D gene: TRBD1
J gene: TRBJ2-2
clone size: NA
CDR3 protein: CASSPPGQGRGELFF
CDR3 DNA: TGTGCCAGCAGCCCACCGGGACAGGGTAGGGGGGAGCTGTTTTTT

V gene: TRBV24-1
D gene: NA
J gene: TRBJ2-3
clone size: once
CDR3 protein: CATCDTAATDTQYF
CDR3 DNA: TGTGCCACATGTGACACAGCGGCCACAGATACGCAGTATTTT

V gene: TRBV7-8
D gene: TRBD1
J gene: TRBJ1-2
clone size: medium-sized
CDR3 protein: CASSRDGTGVGYTF
CDR3 DNA: TGTGCCAGCAGCCGAGACGGGACAGGGGTCGGCTACACCTTC

V gene: TRBV5-6
D gene: NA
J gene: TRBJ2-3
clone size: NA
CDR3 protein: CASSLGGRQAQYF
CDR3 DNA: TGTGCCAGCAGCTTGGGGGGGCGACAGGCGCAGTATTTT

V gene: TRBV14
D gene: NA
J gene: TRBJ1-6
clone size: NA
CDR3 protein: CASSQDRALMPRQGLRVPHSPLHF
CDR3 DNA: TGTGCCAGCAGCCAAGATCGGGCCCTAATGCCACGGCAGGGACTGAGGGTTCCTCATTCACCCCTCCACTTT

V gene: TRBV5-6
D gene: TRBD1
J gene: TRBJ1-5
clone size: NA
CDR3 protein: CASSNGQGYNNQPQHF
CDR3 DNA: TGTGCCAGCAGCAATGGACAGGGGTACAACAATCAGCCCCAGCATTTT

V gene: TRBV15
D gene: NA
J gene: TRBJ1-1
clone size: NA
CDR3 protein: CATSRDMGVLNTEAFF
CDR3 DNA: TGTGCCACCAGCAGAGACATGGGGGTCCTGAACACTGAAGCTTTCTTT

V gene: TRBV6-2/TRBV6-3
D gene: TRBD2
J gene: TRBJ2-7
clone size: NA
CDR3 protein: CASSLTGGDYEQYF
CDR3 DNA: TGTGCCAGCAGTTTAACGGGAGGGGACTACGAGCAGTACTTC

V gene: TRBV7-8
D gene: TRBD1
J gene: TRBJ1-4
clone size: NA
CDR3 protein: CASSLGRTGFREKLFF
CDR3 DNA: TGTGCCAGCAGCTTAGGAAGGACAGGGTTTAGAGAAAAACTGTTTTTT

V gene: TRBV5-5
D gene: NA
J gene: TRBJ2-7
clone size: NA
CDR3 protein: CASRGSDYEQYF
CDR3 DNA: TGTGCCAGCAGAGGGTCAGACTACGAGCAGTACTTC